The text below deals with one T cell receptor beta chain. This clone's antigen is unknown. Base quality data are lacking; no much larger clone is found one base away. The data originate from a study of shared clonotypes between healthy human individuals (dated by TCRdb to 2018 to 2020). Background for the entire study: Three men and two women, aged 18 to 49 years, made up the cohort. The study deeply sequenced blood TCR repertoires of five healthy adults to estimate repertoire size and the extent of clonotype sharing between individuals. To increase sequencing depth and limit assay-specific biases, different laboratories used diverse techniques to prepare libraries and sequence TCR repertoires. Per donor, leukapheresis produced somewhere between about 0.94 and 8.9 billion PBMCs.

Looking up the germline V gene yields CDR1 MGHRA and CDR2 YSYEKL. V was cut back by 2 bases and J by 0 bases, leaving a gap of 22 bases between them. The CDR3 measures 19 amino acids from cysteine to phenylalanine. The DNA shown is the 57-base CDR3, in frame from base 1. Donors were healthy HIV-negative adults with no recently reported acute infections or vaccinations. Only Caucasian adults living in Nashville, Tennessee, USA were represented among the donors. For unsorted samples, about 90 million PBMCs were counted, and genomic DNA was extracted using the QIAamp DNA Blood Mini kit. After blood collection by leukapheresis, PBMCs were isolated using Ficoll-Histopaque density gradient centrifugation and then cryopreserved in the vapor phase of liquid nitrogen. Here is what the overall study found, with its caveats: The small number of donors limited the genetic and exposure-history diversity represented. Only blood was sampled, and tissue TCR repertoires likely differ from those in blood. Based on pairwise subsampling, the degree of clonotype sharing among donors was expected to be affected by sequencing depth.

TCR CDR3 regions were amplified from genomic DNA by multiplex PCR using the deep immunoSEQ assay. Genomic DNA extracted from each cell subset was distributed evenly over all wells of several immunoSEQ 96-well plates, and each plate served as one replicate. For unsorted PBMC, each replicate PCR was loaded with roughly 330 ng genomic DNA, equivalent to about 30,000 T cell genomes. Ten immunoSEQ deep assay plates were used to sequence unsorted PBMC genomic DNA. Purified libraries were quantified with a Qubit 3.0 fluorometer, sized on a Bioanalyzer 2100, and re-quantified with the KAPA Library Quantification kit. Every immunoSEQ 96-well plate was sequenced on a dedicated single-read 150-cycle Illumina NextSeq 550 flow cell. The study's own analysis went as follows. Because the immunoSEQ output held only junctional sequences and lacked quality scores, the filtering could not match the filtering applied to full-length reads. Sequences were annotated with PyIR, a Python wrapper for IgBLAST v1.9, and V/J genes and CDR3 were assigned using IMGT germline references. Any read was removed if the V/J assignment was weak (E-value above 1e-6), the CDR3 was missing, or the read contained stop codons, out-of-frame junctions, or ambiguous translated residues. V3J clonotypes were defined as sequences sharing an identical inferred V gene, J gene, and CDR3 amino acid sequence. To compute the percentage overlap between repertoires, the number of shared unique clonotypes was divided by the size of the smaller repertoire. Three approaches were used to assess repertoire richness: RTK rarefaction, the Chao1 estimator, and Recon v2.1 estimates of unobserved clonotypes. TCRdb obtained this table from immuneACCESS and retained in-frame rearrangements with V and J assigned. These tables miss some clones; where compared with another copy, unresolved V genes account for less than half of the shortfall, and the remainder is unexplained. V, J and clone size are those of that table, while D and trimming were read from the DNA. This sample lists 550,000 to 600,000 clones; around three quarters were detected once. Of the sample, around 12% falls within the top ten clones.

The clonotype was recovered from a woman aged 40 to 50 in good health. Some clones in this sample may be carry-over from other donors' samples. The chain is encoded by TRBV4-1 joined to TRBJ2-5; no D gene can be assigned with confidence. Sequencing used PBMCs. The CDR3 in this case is CASSQPMDGSPRYQETQYF. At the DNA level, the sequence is TGCGCCAGCAGCCAACCCATGGACGGATCGCCTCGGTACCAAGAGACCCAGTACTTC.